The clone carrying this TCR beta chain has more than one count but fewer than ten. These data come from a study of blood T cell repertoires in COVID-19. Sequenced by immunoSEQ multiplex PCR; TCRdb stores in-frame clones only, minus some. The sample includes about 290,000 clones, roughly nine tenths of them seen just once. A Seattle source enrolled patients during active infection and followed them longitudinally. The receptor was isolated from a young woman with COVID-19, enrolled during active disease. Sequencing was performed on peripheral blood.

The CDR3 DNA follows: TGTGCCAGCACCTCCTTCTACGAGCAGTACTTC. Residues: CASTSFYEQYF. The rearrangement uses TRBV11-2 and TRBJ2-7; D not resolved. V dropped 7 bases and J dropped 3 bases, with 7 bases sitting between them. CDR3 length: 11 amino acids. Germline CDR1 reads SGHAT; CDR2 reads FQNNGV.